This TCR beta chain was documented in a study of T cell responses to AZD1222 COVID-19 vaccine. In the study overall: Second-dose intervals of approximately 4 or approximately 12 weeks were pooled.

Study-level results: Sampled repertoires all dated from after the peak T cell response.

The CDR3 length is 12 residues. CDR1 is GTSNPN and CDR2 is SVGIG in the germline V gene (reference sequence). V shed 5 bases and J shed 1 base, with 8 bases lying between them. The data were produced by immunoSEQ multiplex PCR, yet TCRdb's version contains in-frame clones alone and is incomplete. Of approximately 150,000 clones listed, approximately 90% were seen once; the top ten hold 1.2% to 1.5%. Regarding this clone: Antigen unknown.

The chain links TRBV30 to TRBJ1-1; D unclear. This sequence was found in an adult in good health. The material was peripheral blood, obtained on day 0 of AZD1222 vaccination. CDR3 in amino acids: CAWGPTNTEAFF. In DNA form, the CDR3 reads TGTGCCTGGGGACCTACGAACACTGAAGCTTTCTTT.